The 6 T cell receptor beta chains listed next were all sequenced from one sample in a study of quantifying T cell responses using KT2 cells (dated by TCRdb to the late 2010s). Looking at the study overall: RNA was DNase-treated and reverse transcribed with TCR alpha and beta constant-region primers, mostly using SuperScript III.

Library preparation employed UMI-ligation and nested PCR. TCRdb names Illumina MiSeq as the instrument used. A single-stranded oligonucleotide carrying the Illumina SP2 sequence and a UMI was ligated to the cDNA 3' end using T4 RNA ligase 1. PCR1 used approximately 4 cycles (98 degrees C 15 s, 69 degrees C 30 s, 72 degrees C 40 s), and the beta primer was an equimolar mix of RC1.1 and RC1.2 that covered TRBC1 and TRBC2. The public reads were run again by TCRdb, first through fastp at Q25 and then through MiXCR, and only productive beta chains were kept. Each CDR3 protein gets just one entry, which takes the most common genes and DNA from the rows behind it. The sample profile shows over 40,000 distinct CDR3 sequences; 11% of them were found once. Together, the top ten hold over 9.5% of the sample. The sample was PBMCs spiked with cells of the T cell clone KT2. These receptors all stem from a human donor.

The chain carries TRBV20-1 and TRBJ2-7; 8 bases agree with TRBD1. CDR1 is DFQATT, CDR2 SNEGSKA, per germline (reference sequence). The ends lost 6 bases at V and 3 bases at J; junction bases unmatched: 4. This CDR3 has 12 residues. In DNA, the CDR3 is TGCAGTGCGCAACAGGGGGACTACGAGCAGTACTTC. Translating it yields CSAQQGDYEQYF.

This rearrangement joins TRBV13 to TRBJ2-3; TRBD1 might be the D (7 bases). CDR3 length: 15 amino acids. The ends were cut back, 5 bases at V and 2 bases at J, with 14 bases in the middle. The germline CDR1 and CDR2 sequences are PRHDT and FYEKMQ (reference sequence). The CDR3 DNA sequence: TGTGCCAGCAGCGGAGGGACAGACTACACAGATACGCAGTATTTT. As protein: CASSGGTDYTDTQYF.

The V call is TRBV7-2, the J call TRBJ1-4, with D uncertain. CDR1 and CDR2 (germline): SGHTA, FQGNSA. V shed 5 bases and J shed 7 bases, with 17 bases lying between them. The CDR3 runs 15 residues. The CDR3 loop reads CASSTQVGLSEKLFF. Here the CDR3 DNA reads TGTGCCAGCAGCACGCAGGTCGGGTTGAGTGAAAAACTGTTTTTT.

In its sample, this clonotype was seen many times. The chain employs TRBV10-1 and TRBJ2-3; D might be TRBD2 (6 bases). The germline CDR1 and CDR2 sequences are WNHNN and SYGVQD (reference sequence). The length of the CDR3 is 15 residues. The V end was cut by 0 bases, the J end by 10 bases, with 17 bases between. DNA for the CDR3: TGCGCCAGCAGTGAGTCGGGGGGAGGCCTTAGGGCGCAGTATTTT. Amino acids: CASSESGGGLRAQYF.

This clonotype was detected many times. The rearrangement uses TRBV20-1 and TRBJ2-1, with 9 bases identical to TRBD2. The CDR3 length is 18 residues. CDR1 is DFQATT, CDR2 SNEGSKA, per germline (reference sequence). The V and J ends lost 6 bases and 6 bases, in that order; junction bases with no gene match: 21. CDR3 sequence: CSAPVGGRARVAGNEQFF. DNA for the CDR3: TGCAGTGCCCCGGTGGGCGGGAGGGCAAGGGTAGCGGGCAATGAGCAGTTCTTC.

DNA of the CDR3: TGTGCCAGCAGCTTAGCGCTCCTAGCGGGGGCAAGGAGTACTTGGGAGACCCAGTACTTC. It encodes CASSLALLAGARSTWETQYF. V is TRBV7-6 and J is TRBJ2-5; 10 bases are a match to TRBD2. CDR3 length: 20 amino acids. Germline lookup yields CDR1 SGHVS and CDR2 FNYEAQ. Unmatched junction bases numbered 18, after V lost 0 bases and J lost 5 bases.